The 26 T cell receptor beta chains below were found in one sample sequenced in a study of blood T cell repertoires in COVID-19. The table came from immunoSEQ multiplex PCR; TCRdb's copy has only in-frame clones and leaves some out. Among approximately 300,000 clones listed, just under 85% were seen once. Source material: peripheral blood. These receptors all stem from a woman aged 45-60 years with active or convalescent COVID-19.

The chain joins TRBV28 to TRBJ2-4, with a weak D call TRBD2 (6 bases). Germline assignment: CDR1 MDHEN and CDR2 SYDVKM. V shed 6 bases and J shed 7 bases, with 13 bases lying between them. This CDR3 region has 13 residues. CDR3 in DNA: TGTGCCAGCAGCCTCCTCGCGGGGAACATTCAGTACTTC. This sequence encodes CASSLLAGNIQYF.

This clone was detected many times. The chain joins TRBV4-2 to TRBJ2-1, with TRBD1 as a possible D gene (6 bases). Germline values: CDR1 LGHNA, CDR2 YNFKEQ. The CDR3 loop spans 12 amino acids. Trimming cost V 2 bases and J 7 bases, with 6 bases left between them. For the CDR3, the DNA is TGTGCCAGCAGCCAAACAGGGAATGAGCAGTTCTTC. Protein product: CASSQTGNEQFF.

This rearrangement joins TRBV3-1 (or the pseudogene TRBV3-2) to TRBJ2-1; 10 bases match TRBD2. The germline V gene has CDR1 LGHDT and CDR2 YNNKEL (reference sequence). V dropped 4 bases and J dropped 9; count of bases not matched to a gene: 15. This CDR3 region has 17 residues. Here the CDR3 reads CASSRGSGRAVLGEQFF. The CDR3 DNA follows: TGTGCCAGCAGCCGGGGAAGCGGGAGGGCCGTACTAGGTGAGCAGTTCTTC.

A few counts support this clone. The V gene is TRBV11-2, the J gene TRBJ2-3; no reliable D call. The CDR3 length is 15 residues. The germline gives CDR1 SGHAT, CDR2 FQNNGV. V lost 7 bases to trimming and J lost 0 bases, with 14 bases between them. As DNA, the CDR3 is TGTGCCAGCACTGAGGCGAGATTTAGCACAGATACGCAGTATTTT. The encoded protein is CASTEARFSTDTQYF.

The genes are TRBV28 and TRBJ1-1; D is uncertain. Trimming stripped 5 bases from V and 3 bases from J, with 7 bases between. The V gene's germline CDR1 is MDHEN and CDR2 SYDVKM. The CDR3 length is 12 residues. CDR3 in amino acids: CASSPADTEAFF. CDR3 bases: TGTGCCAGCAGTCCCGCGGACACTGAAGCTTTCTTT.

The J gene is TRBJ2-3, the V gene TRBV28; possibly TRBD2 for D (6 bases). The CDR3 is made up of 14 amino acids. V gave up 7 bases and J gave up 2 bases, with 13 bases separating them. The germline CDR1 and CDR2 sequences are MDHEN and SYDVKM. The CDR3 bases are TGTGCCAGCACCTACGGAGGGTACACAGATACGCAGTATTTT. Residues: CASTYGGYTDTQYF.

The chain is built from TRBV28 and TRBJ2-5; 16 nucleotides agree with TRBD2. CDR1 MDHEN and CDR2 SYDVKM come from the germline V gene. V shed 6 bases, J shed 9 bases, and the junction held 7 bases outside the gene matches. This CDR3 contains 15 residues. In nucleotides, the CDR3 is TGTGCCAGCAGACCCACCGGGACTAGCGGGAGGGCCCAGTACTTC. Amino acid sequence: CASRPTGTSGRAQYF.

The V call is TRBV6-5, the J call TRBJ1-6, with TRBD1 identical over 11 bases. The CDR3 loop spans 12 amino acids. Trimming at V came to 6 bases and at J to 15 bases, leaving 4 bases not matched to a gene. Germline V gene sequence: CDR1 MNHEY, CDR2 SVGAGI. The CDR3 loop reads CASSRDRGDLHF. The CDR3 DNA follows: TGTGCCAGCAGCCGGGACAGGGGGGACCTCCACTTT.

The chain joins TRBV30 to TRBJ1-1; D is undetermined. The CDR3 is 13 amino acids. CDR1 and CDR2 (germline): GTSNPN, SVGIG (reference sequence). V was shortened by 1 base and J by 1 base, with 7 bases between the two germline ends. The CDR3: CAWSGFRNTEAFF. The CDR3 DNA sequence: TGTGCCTGGAGTGGGTTCAGGAACACTGAAGCTTTCTTT. The whole variable domain, remainder taken from reference TRBV30 and TRBJ1-1, is SQTIHQWPATLVQPVGSPLSLECTVEGTSNPNLYWYRQAAGRGLQLLFYSVGIGQISSEVPQNLSASRPQDRQFILSSKKLLLSDSGFYLCAWSGFRNTEAFFGQGTRLTVV.

The J gene is TRBJ2-1, the V gene TRBV5-8, with D possibly TRBD1 on 6 matching bases. Germline V gives CDR1 SGHTS, CDR2 YDEGEE. The V end lost 1 base, the J end lost 9 bases, and 11 bases lay between the germline ends. This CDR3 comprises 13 residues. CDR3 amino acids: CASSLTGLGEQFF. In DNA, the CDR3 is TGTGCCAGCAGCTTGACAGGGTTGGGTGAGCAGTTCTTC.

The gene calls are TRBV10-3 and TRBJ1-1; D gene ambiguous. CDR1 is ENHRY, CDR2 SYGVKD, per germline. The germline V and J ends were trimmed by 4 bases and 9 bases, with 15 bases remaining between them. The CDR3 extends over 13 amino acids. CDR3 sequence: CAISGAGTEQAFF. CDR3 DNA sequence: TGTGCCATCAGTGGGGCTGGAACGGAACAAGCTTTCTTT.

This sequence joins TRBV27 and TRBJ2-5, with TRBD2 matching 8 bases. Germline lookup yields CDR1 MNHEY and CDR2 SMNVEV (reference sequence). The CDR3 is 15 amino acids. The ends lost 4 bases at V and 9 bases at J; junction bases unmatched: 13. The CDR3 DNA is TGTGCCAGCAGTTCGCGAACTAGCGGAACCGGGGCCCAGTACTTC. Protein product: CASSSRTSGTGAQYF.

This clone was seen a few times. The J gene is TRBJ2-2, the V gene TRBV27; 9 bases map to TRBD2. The J segment lost 3 bases and the V segment lost 5 bases, leaving 4 bases of the junction unmatched. Looked up from germline, CDR1 is MNHEY and CDR2 is SMNVEV (reference sequence). The CDR3 consists of 15 residues. CDR3 sequence: CASSASGRYTGELFF. CDR3 DNA sequence: TGTGCCAGCAGTGCCAGCGGGAGGTACACCGGGGAGCTGTTTTTT.

The genes are TRBV10-3 and TRBJ2-5; D might be TRBD1 (7 bases). V dropped 6 bases and J dropped 5 bases, with 19 bases sitting between them. The CDR3 is made up of 15 amino acids. Per germline, CDR1 ENHRY and CDR2 SYGVKD. Here the CDR3 reads CAIRDPRGAGETQYF. The CDR3 DNA reads as TGTGCCATCAGGGACCCCAGGGGGGCAGGGGAGACCCAGTACTTC.

V gene TRBV27 combines with J gene TRBJ2-7; TRBD1 agrees at 8 bases. Germline V gene data show CDR1 as MNHEY and CDR2 as SMNVEV (reference sequence). V shed 8 bases, J shed 2 bases, and the junction held 8 bases outside the gene matches. The CDR3 extends over 14 amino acids. This CDR3 is CASGDGTGAYEQYF. DNA of the CDR3: TGTGCCAGCGGGGATGGGACAGGAGCCTACGAGCAGTACTTC.

This rearrangement joins TRBV28 to TRBJ1-2, with a tentative D call TRBD1 (5 bases). Looked up from germline, CDR1 is MDHEN and CDR2 is SYDVKM. This CDR3 contains 14 residues. V lost 7 bases and J 8 bases, leaving 20 bases between the germline ends. The CDR3 DNA follows: TGTGCCAGCACCATACGGGCCAGGGAGGGGGGCTACACCTTC. Protein sequence: CASTIRAREGGYTF.

The V and J genes are TRBV12-5 and TRBJ1-1; D is ambiguous. From germline, CDR1 is LGHNT and CDR2 FRNRAP. V was trimmed by 6 bases and J by 1 base, leaving 9 bases between them. This CDR3 is built from 13 residues. The CDR3 reads CASGGLRNTEAFF. The CDR3 nucleotides read TGTGCTAGTGGCGGACTGAGGAACACTGAAGCTTTCTTT.

This clone was found many times. The V gene is TRBV5-6, the J gene TRBJ1-3; TRBD1 is a possible D gene (6 bases). V dropped 4 bases and J dropped 7 bases, with 27 bases sitting between them. CDR3 length: 18 amino acids. CDR1 is SGHDT and CDR2 is YYEEEE in the germline V gene. The CDR3 spells CASSPLIPHRDLGNTIYF. The CDR3 DNA sequence: TGTGCCAGCAGCCCATTGATACCCCACAGGGATCTAGGGAACACCATATATTTT.

This chain uses TRBV5-1 with TRBJ2-3; D is unresolved. Germline values: CDR1 SGHRS, CDR2 YFSETQ. This CDR3 spans 11 amino acids. Trimming removed 6 bases from V and 2 bases from J, with 4 bases in between. DNA of the CDR3: TGCGCCAGCACCAACACAGATACGCAGTATTTT. This codes for CASTNTDTQYF.

The chain links TRBV19 to TRBJ1-2; TRBD1 agrees at 7 bases. Looked up from germline, CDR1 is LNHDA and CDR2 is SQIVND (reference sequence). CDR3 length: 15 residues. V lost 7 bases and J lost 3; bases outside the gene matches: 11. The CDR3 coding sequence is TGTGCCAGTACCAATCCCGGGACAGCTCACTATGGCTACACCTTC. Residues: CASTNPGTAHYGYTF.

The chain employs TRBV5-1 and TRBJ2-3, with 9 bases fitting TRBD2. This CDR3 is 18 amino acids long. CDR1 is SGHRS, CDR2 YFSETQ, per germline. V gave up 0 bases and J gave up 0 bases; unmatched junction bases: 8. The CDR3 reads CASSLEREDHPSTDTQYF. In nucleotides, the CDR3 is TGCGCCAGCAGCTTGGAGCGGGAGGACCACCCTAGCACAGATACGCAGTATTTT.

This chain joins TRBV7-3 and TRBJ2-1; the match to TRBD2 covers 7 bases. V shed 5 bases, J shed 3 bases, and the junction held 10 bases outside the gene matches. The CDR3 is 16 amino acids. CDR1 SGHTA and CDR2 FQGTGA come from the germline V gene. This CDR3 reads CASSPTRAGSYNEQFF. The CDR3 nucleotides are TGTGCCAGCAGCCCCACTAGAGCGGGAAGCTACAATGAGCAGTTCTTC.

The V gene is TRBV19, the J gene TRBJ2-1, with no clear D. This CDR3 is built from 14 residues. CDR1 is LNHDA, CDR2 SQIVND, per germline (reference sequence). V was pared by 1 base and J by 1 base, with 5 bases between. The CDR3 DNA follows: TGTGCCAGTAGTATAGGTCGTTCCTACAATGAGCAGTTCTTC. Its protein is CASSIGRSYNEQFF.

V is TRBV28 and J is TRBJ1-2; 9 positions match TRBD1. Germline CDR1 MDHEN, CDR2 SYDVKM. After removal of 7 bases from V and 4 bases from J, the junction contained 7 bases not matched to a gene. This CDR3 is 14 amino acids long. CDR3 sequence (DNA): TGTGCCAGCACCGACAGGGGGTTACCCTATGGCTACACCTTC. It yields the protein CASTDRGLPYGYTF.

The CDR3 reads CASSLEPSGAQREQYF. The CDR3 bases are TGTGCCAGCAGCTTAGAGCCAAGCGGGGCCCAGAGGGAGCAGTACTTC. The chain links TRBV7-2 to TRBJ2-7; 7 bases agree with TRBD2. This CDR3 is built from 16 residues. Germline CDR1 reads SGHTA; CDR2 reads FQGNSA. V shed 1 base, J shed 7 bases, and the junction held 13 bases outside the gene matches.

The gene calls are TRBV11-1 and TRBJ2-4, with 9 bases aligning to TRBD1. The CDR3 sequence is 16 residues long. J gave up 2 bases and V 5 bases, and 7 bases lay outside the gene matches. Germline V gene lookup returns CDR1 SGHAT and CDR2 FQDESV (reference sequence). CDR3 amino acids: CASSPRQGGPKNIQYF. DNA of the CDR3: TGTGCCAGCAGCCCCCGACAGGGGGGACCCAAAAACATTCAGTACTTC.